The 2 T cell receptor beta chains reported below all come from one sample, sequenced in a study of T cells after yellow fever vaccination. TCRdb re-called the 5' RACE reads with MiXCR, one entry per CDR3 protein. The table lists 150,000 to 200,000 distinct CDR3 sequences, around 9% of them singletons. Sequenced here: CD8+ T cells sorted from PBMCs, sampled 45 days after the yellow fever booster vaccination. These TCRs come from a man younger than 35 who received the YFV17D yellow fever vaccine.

CDR3 in DNA: TGTGCCAGCAGCAGCGGGACAGGGATGGCTGAGCAGTTCTTC. Its protein product is CASSSGTGMAEQFF. The chain recombines TRBV5-6 with TRBJ2-1, with 9 bases aligning to TRBD1. V lost 4 bases, J lost 9 bases, and 8 bases stayed unmatched. This CDR3 region has 14 residues. The V gene's germline CDR1 is SGHDT and CDR2 YYEEEE.

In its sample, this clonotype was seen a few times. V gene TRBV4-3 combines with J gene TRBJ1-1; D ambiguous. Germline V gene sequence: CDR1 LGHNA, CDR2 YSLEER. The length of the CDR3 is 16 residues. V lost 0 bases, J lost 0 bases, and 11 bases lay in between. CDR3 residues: CASSQDRPTVNTEAFF. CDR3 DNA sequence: TGCGCCAGCAGCCAAGATAGGCCCACAGTGAACACTGAAGCTTTCTTT.